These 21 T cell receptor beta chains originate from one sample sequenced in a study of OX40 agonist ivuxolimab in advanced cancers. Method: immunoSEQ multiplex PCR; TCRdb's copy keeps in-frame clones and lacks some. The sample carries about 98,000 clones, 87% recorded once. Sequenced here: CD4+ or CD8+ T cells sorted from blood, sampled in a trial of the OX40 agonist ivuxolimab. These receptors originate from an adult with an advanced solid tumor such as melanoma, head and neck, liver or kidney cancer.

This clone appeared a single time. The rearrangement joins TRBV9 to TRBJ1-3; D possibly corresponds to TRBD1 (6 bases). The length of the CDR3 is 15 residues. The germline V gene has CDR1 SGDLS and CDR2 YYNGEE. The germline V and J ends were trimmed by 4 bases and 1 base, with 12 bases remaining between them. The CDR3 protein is CASSTGAPSGNTIYF. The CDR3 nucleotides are TGTGCCAGCAGCACGGGGGCCCCTTCTGGAAACACCATATATTTT.

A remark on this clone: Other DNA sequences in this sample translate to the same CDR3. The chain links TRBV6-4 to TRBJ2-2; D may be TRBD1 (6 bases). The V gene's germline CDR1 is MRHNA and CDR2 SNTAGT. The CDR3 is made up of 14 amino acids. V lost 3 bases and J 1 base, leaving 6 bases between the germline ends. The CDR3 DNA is TGTGCCAGCAGTGAACAGGGGAACACCGGGGAGCTGTTTTTT. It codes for CASSEQGNTGELFF.

Here the CDR3 reads CASTLWSLSGANGYTF. Here the CDR3 DNA reads TGTGCCAGCACCCTCTGGTCTCTCTCTGGGGCAAATGGCTACACCTTC. The V call is TRBV28, the J call TRBJ1-2, with D tentatively TRBD1 (5 bases). CDR1 is MDHEN and CDR2 is SYDVKM in the germline V gene. V shed 7 bases and J shed 6 bases, with 24 bases lying between them. This CDR3 has 16 residues.

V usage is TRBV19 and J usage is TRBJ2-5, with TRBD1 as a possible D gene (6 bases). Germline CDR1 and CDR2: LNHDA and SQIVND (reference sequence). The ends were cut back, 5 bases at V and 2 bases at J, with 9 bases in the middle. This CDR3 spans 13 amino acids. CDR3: CASSFRGQETQYF. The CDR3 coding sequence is TGTGCCAGTAGTTTCAGGGGTCAAGAGACCCAGTACTTC.

The CDR3 coding sequence is TGTGCCAGCAGTTCCATGACAGGAGACTCCTACAATGAGCAGTTCTTC. Residues: CASSSMTGDSYNEQFF. This chain connects TRBV6-5 to TRBJ2-1; TRBD1 might be the D (6 bases). Trimming shortened V by 4 bases and J by 0 bases, and 13 bases separated the two germline ends. Germline V lookup: CDR1 MNHEY, CDR2 SVGAGI. CDR3 length: 16 amino acids.

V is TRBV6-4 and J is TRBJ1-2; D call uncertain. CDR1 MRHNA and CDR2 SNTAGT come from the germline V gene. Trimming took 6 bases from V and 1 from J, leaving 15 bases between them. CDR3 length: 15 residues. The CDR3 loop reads CASRRNPMDNYGYTF. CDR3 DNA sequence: TGTGCCAGCAGACGCAATCCGATGGATAACTATGGCTACACCTTC.

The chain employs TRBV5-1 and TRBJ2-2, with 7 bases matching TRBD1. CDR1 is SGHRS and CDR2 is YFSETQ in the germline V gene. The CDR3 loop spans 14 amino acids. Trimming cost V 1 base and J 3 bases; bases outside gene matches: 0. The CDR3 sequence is CASSLTGDTGELFF. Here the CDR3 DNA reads TGCGCCAGCAGCTTGACAGGGGACACCGGGGAGCTGTTTTTT.

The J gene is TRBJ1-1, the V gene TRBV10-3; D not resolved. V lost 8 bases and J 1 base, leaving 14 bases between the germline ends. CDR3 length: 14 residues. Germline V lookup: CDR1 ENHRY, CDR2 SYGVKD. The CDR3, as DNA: TGTGCCATCTCTAGGGAAAGAGGGAACACTGAAGCTTTCTTT. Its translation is CAISRERGNTEAFF.

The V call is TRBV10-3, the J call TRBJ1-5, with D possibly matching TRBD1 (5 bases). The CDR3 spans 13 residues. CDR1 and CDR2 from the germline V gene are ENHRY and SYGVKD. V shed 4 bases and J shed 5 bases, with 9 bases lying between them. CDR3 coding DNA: TGTGCCATCAGTGGACAGAAGGATCAGCCCCAGCATTTT. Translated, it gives CAISGQKDQPQHF.

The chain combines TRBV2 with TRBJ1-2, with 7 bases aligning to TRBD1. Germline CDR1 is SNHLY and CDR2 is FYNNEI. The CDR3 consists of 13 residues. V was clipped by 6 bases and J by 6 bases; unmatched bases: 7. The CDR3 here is CASRGDRVDGYTF. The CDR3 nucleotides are TGTGCCAGCAGGGGAGACAGGGTCGATGGCTACACCTTC.

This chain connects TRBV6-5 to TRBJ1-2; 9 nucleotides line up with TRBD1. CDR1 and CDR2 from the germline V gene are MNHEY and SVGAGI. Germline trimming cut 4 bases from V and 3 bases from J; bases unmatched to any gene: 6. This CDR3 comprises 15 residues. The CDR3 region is CASSSRRTGDYGYTF. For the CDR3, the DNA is TGTGCCAGCAGTTCTAGAAGGACAGGGGACTATGGCTACACCTTC.

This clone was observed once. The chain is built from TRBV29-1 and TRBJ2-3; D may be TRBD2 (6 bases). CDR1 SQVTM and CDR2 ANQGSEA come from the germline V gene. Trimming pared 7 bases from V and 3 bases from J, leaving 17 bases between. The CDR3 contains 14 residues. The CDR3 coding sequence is TGCAGCGGGTCGGGAGCTTGGGTAACAGATACGCAGTATTTT. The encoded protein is CSGSGAWVTDTQYF.

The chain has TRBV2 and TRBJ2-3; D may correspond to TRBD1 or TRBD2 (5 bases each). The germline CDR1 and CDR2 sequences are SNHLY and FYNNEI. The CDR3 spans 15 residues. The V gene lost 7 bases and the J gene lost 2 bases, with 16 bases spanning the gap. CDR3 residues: CASIGTQPFTDTQYF. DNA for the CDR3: TGTGCCAGCATCGGGACGCAACCTTTCACAGATACGCAGTATTTT.

The CDR3 protein is CASLSGGHQPQHF. The CDR3 DNA reads as TGTGCCAGCTTGTCTGGAGGGCATCAGCCCCAGCATTTT. The chain is built from TRBV28 and TRBJ1-5, with D uncertain. The germline V gene encodes CDR1 MDHEN and CDR2 SYDVKM. CDR3 length: 13 amino acids. Trimming removed 8 bases from V and 5 bases from J, with 13 bases in between.

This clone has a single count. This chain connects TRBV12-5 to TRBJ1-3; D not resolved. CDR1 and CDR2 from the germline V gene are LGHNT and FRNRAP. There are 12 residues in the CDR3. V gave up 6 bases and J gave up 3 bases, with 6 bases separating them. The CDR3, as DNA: TGTGCTAGTGGAGCTTTTGGAAACACCATATATTTT. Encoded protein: CASGAFGNTIYF.

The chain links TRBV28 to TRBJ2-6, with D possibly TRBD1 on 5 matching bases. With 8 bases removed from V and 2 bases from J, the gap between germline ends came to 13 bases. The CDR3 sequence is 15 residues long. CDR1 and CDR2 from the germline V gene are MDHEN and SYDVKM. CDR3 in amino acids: CASGSGAAGANVLTF. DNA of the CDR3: TGTGCCAGCGGGTCTGGGGCAGCTGGGGCCAACGTCCTGACTTTC.

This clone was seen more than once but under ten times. Written as DNA, the CDR3 is TGTGCCAGCATCCAAGGTGGCGCTACAACTAATGAAAAACTGTTTTTT. Translating it yields CASIQGGATTNEKLFF. V is TRBV28 and J is TRBJ1-4; D gene unclear. The CDR3 is 16 amino acids. Trimming removed 7 bases at V and 0 bases at J, with 15 bases between. Germline lookup yields CDR1 MDHEN and CDR2 SYDVKM.

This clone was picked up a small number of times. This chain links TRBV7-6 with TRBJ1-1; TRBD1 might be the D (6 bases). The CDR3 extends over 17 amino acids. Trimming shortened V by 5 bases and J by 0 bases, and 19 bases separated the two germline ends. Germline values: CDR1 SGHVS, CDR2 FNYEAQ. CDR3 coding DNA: TGTGCCAGCAGCCCCCGCGGGGGGCGGGGGATGAACACTGAAGCTTTCTTT. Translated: CASSPRGGRGMNTEAFF.

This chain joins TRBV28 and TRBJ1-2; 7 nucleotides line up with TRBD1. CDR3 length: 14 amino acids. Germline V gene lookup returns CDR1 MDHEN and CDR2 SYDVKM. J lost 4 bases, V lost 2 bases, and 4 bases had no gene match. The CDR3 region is CASSLPRGPYGYTF. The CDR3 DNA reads TGTGCCAGCAGTTTACCTAGGGGGCCCTATGGCTACACCTTC.

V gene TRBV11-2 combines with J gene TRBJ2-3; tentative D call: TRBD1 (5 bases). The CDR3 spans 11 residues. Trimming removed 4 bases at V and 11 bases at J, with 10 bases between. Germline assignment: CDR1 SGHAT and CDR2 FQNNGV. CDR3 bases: TGTGCCAGCAGCTCACAGGTAGTGCAGTATTTT. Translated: CASSSQVVQYF.

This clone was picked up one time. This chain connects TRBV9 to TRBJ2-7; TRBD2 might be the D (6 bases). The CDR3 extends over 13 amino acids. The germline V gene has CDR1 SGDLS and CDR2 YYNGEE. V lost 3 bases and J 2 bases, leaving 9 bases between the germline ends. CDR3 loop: CASSAGGPYEQYF. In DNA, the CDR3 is TGTGCCAGCAGCGCCGGGGGACCCTACGAGCAGTACTTC.